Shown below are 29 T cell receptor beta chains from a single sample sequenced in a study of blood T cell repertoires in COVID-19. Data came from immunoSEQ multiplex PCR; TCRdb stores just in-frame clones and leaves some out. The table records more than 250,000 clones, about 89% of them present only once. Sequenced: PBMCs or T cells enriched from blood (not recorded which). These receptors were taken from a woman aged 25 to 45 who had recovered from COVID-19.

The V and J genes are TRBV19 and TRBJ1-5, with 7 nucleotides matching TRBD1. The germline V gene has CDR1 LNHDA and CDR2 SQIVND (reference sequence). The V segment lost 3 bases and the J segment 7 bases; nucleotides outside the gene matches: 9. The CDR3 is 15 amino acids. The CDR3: CASSIGQVRGQPQHF. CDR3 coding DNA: TGTGCCAGTAGTATTGGACAGGTTCGTGGGCAGCCCCAGCATTTT.

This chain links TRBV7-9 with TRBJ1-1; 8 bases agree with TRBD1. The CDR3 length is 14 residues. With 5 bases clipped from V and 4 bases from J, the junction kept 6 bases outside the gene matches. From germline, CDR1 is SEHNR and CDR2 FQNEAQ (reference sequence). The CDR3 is CASSVTGGRTEAFF. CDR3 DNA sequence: TGTGCCAGCAGCGTAACAGGGGGTCGCACTGAAGCTTTCTTT.

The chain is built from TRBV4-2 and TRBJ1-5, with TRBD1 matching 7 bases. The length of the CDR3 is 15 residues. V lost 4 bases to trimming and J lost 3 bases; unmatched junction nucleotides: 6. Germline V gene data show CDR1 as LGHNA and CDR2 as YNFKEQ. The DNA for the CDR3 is TGTGCCAGCAGCCCGCGACAGGGAGACAATCAGCCCCAGCATTTT. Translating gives CASSPRQGDNQPQHF.

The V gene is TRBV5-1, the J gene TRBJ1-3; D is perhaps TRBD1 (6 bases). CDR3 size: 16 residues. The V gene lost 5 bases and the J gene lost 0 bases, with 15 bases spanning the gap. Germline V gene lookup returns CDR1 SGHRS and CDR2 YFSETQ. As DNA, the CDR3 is TGCGCCAGCAGACCCGAACCAGGGGCCTCTGGAAACACCATATATTTT. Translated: CASRPEPGASGNTIYF.

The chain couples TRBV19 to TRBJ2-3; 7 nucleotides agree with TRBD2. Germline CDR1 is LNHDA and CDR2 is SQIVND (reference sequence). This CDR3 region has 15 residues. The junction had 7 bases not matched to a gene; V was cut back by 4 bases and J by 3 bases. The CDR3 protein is CASSTHSGRTDTQYF. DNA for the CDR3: TGTGCCAGTAGTACACATAGCGGGCGGACAGATACGCAGTATTTT. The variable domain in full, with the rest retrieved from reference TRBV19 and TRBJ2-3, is DGGITQSPKYLFRKEGQNVTLSCEQNLNHDAMYWYRQDPGQGLRLIYYSQIVNDFQKGDIAEGYSVSREKKESFPLTVTSAQKNPTAFYLCASSTHSGRTDTQYFGPGTRLTVL.

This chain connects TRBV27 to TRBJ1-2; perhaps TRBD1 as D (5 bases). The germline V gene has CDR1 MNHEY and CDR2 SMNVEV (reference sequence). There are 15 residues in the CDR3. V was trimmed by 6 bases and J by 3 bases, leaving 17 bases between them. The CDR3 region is CASRGLLQDHYGYTF. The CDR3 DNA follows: TGTGCCAGCAGAGGCCTACTACAGGACCACTATGGCTACACCTTC.

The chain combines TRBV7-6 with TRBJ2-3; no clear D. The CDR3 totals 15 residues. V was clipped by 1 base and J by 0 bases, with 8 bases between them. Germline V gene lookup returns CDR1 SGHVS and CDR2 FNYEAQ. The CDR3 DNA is TGTGCCAGCAGCTTAGACAGAGATAGCACAGATACGCAGTATTTT. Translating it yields CASSLDRDSTDTQYF.

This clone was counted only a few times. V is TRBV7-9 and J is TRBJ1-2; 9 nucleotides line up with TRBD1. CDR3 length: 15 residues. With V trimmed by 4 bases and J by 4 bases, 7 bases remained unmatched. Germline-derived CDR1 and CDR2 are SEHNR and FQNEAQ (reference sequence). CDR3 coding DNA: TGTGCCAGCAGCTCCGGGACAGGGCCCTTCTATGGCTACACCTTC. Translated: CASSSGTGPFYGYTF.

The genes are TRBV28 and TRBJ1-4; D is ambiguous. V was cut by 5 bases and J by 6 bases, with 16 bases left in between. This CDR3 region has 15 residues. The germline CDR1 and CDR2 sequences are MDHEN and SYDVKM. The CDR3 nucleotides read TGTGCCAGCAGTCCCCGTGCGCTTCAGGATGAAAAACTGTTTTTT. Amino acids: CASSPRALQDEKLFF.

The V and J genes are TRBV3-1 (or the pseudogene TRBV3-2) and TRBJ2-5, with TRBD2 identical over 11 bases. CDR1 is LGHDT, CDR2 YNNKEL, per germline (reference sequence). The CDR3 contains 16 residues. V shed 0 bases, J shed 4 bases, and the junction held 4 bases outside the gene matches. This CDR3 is CASSQDLLAGVETQYF. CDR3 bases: TGTGCCAGCAGCCAAGACCTACTAGCGGGGGTAGAGACCCAGTACTTC.

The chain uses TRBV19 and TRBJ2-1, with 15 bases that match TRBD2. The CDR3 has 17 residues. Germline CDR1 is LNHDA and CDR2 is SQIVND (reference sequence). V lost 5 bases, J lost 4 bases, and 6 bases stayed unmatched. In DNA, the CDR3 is TGTGCCAGTAGTCTAGGGACTAGCGGGGGGACATACAATGAGCAGTTCTTC. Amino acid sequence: CASSLGTSGGTYNEQFF.

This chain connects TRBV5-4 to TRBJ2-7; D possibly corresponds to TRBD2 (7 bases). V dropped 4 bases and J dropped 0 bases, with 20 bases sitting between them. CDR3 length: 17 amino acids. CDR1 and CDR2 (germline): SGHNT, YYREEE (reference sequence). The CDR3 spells CASSPRGSGHSSYEQYF. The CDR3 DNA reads TGTGCCAGCAGCCCCAGGGGTAGCGGGCACAGCTCCTACGAGCAGTACTTC.

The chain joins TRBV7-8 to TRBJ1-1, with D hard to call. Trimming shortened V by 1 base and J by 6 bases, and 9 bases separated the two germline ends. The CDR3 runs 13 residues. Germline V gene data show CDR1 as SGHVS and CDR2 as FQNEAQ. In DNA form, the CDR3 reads TGTGCCAGCAGCTTAGTCAGGATATCTGAAGCTTTCTTT. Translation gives CASSLVRISEAFF.

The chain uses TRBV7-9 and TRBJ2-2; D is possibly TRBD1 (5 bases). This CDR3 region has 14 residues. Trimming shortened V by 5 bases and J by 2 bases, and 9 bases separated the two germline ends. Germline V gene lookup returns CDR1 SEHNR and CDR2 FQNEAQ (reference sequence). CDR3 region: CASSNQGNTGELFF. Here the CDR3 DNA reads TGTGCCAGCAGCAATCAGGGTAACACCGGGGAGCTGTTTTTT.

Here the CDR3 reads CASSQKLAGGPYEQYF. CDR3 in DNA: TGTGCCAGCAGCCAGAAACTAGCGGGGGGGCCCTACGAGCAGTACTTC. The chain links TRBV3-1 (or the pseudogene TRBV3-2) to TRBJ2-7; 13 bases match TRBD2. Per germline, CDR1 LGHDT and CDR2 YNNKEL (reference sequence). V trimming: 3 bases; J trimming: 2 bases; junction bases outside the gene matches: 4. The CDR3 consists of 16 residues.

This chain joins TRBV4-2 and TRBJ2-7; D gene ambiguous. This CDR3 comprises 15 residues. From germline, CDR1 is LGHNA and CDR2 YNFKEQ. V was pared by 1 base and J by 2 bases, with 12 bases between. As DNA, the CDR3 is TGTGCCAGCAGCCAAGTATGGGCCGGCACCTACGAGCAGTACTTC. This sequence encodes CASSQVWAGTYEQYF.

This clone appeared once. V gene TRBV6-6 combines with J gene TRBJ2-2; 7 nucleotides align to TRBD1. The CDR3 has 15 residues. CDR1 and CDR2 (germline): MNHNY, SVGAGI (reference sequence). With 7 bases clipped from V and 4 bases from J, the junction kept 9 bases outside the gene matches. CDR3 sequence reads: CASTFETGSTGELFF. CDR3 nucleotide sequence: TGTGCCAGCACCTTCGAGACAGGGAGCACCGGGGAGCTGTTTTTT.

In DNA form, the CDR3 reads TGTGCCAGCAGGGAGGCTGGAAACACCATATATTTT. This gives the protein CASREAGNTIYF. The chain links TRBV2 to TRBJ1-3; D is undetermined. Trimming left V 6 bases short and J 2 bases short, with 5 bases between. CDR1 SNHLY and CDR2 FYNNEI come from the germline V gene. This CDR3 is 12 amino acids long.

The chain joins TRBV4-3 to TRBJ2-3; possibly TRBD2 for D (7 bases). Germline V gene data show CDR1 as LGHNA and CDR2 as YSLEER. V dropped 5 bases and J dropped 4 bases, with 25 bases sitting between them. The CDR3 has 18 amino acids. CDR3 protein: CASSFSKWGGAEADTQYF. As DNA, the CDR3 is TGCGCCAGCAGCTTTTCCAAGTGGGGGGGGGCCGAGGCAGATACGCAGTATTTT.

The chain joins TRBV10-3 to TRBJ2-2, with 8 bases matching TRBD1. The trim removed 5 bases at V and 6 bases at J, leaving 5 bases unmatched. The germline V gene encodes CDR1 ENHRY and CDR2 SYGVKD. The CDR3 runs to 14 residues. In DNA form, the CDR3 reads TGTGCCATCAGTACAGGGGGTCGGGCCGGGGAGCTGTTTTTT. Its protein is CAISTGGRAGELFF.

The CDR3: CASSSTANYGYTF. In DNA, the CDR3 is TGTGCCAGCAGCTCGACAGCTAACTATGGCTACACCTTC. The genes are TRBV5-4 and TRBJ1-2; D might be TRBD1 (5 bases). Trimming took 3 bases from V and 0 from J, leaving 6 bases between them. This CDR3 is 13 amino acids long. Per germline, CDR1 SGHNT and CDR2 YYREEE (reference sequence).

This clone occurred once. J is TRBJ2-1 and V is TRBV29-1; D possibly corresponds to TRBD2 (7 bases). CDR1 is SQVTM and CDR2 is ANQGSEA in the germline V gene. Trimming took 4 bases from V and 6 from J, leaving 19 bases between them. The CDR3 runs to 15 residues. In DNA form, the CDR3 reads TGCAGCGTTGCCCGGGGGGCCGCCATTTCCAATGAGCAGTTCTTC. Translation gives CSVARGAAISNEQFF.

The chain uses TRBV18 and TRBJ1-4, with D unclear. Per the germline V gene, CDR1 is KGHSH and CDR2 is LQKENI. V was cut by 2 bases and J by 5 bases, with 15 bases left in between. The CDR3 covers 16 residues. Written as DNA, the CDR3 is TGTGCCAGCTCACCAAGCGCGGGAACTGGGAATGAAAAACTGTTTTTT. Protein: CASSPSAGTGNEKLFF.

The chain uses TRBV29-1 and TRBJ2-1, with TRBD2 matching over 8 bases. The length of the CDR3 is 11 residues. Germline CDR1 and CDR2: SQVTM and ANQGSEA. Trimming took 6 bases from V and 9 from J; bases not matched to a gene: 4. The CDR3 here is CSVGLAAEQFF. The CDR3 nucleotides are TGCAGCGTCGGACTAGCAGCTGAGCAGTTCTTC.

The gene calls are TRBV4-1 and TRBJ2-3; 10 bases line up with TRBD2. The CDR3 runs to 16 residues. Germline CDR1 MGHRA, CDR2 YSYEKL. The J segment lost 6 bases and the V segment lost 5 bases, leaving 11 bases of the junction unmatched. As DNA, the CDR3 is TGCGCCAGCAGCGTTAGCGGGGGGCCGAGGATCGATACGCAGTATTTT. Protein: CASSVSGGPRIDTQYF.

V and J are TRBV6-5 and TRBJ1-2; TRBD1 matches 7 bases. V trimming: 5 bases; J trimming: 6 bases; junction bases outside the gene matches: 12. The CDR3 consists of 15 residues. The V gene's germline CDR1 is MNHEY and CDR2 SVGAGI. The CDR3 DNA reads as TGTGCCAGCAGTCCATTACAGGGGAAAGTAGATGGCTACACCTTC. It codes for CASSPLQGKVDGYTF.

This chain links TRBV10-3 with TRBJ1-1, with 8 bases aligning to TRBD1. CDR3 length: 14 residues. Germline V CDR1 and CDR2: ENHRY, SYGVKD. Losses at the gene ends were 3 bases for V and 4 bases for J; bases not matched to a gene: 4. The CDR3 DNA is TGTGCCATCAGTGACCAGGGGGCGTCCACTGAAGCTTTCTTT. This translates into CAISDQGASTEAFF.

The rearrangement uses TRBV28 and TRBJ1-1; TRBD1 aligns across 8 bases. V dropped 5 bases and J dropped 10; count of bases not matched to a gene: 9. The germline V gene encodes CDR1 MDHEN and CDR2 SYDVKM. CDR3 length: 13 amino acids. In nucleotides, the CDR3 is TGTGCCAGCAGTGCCGGACAGGGCAGAGGAGCTTTCTTT. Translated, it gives CASSAGQGRGAFF.

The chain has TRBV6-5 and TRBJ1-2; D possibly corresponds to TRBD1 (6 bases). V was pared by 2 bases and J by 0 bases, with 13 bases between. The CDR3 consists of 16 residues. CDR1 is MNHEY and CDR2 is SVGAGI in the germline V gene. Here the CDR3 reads CASSYHPRGSNYGYTF. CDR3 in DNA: TGTGCCAGCAGTTACCACCCCAGGGGCTCTAACTATGGCTACACCTTC.